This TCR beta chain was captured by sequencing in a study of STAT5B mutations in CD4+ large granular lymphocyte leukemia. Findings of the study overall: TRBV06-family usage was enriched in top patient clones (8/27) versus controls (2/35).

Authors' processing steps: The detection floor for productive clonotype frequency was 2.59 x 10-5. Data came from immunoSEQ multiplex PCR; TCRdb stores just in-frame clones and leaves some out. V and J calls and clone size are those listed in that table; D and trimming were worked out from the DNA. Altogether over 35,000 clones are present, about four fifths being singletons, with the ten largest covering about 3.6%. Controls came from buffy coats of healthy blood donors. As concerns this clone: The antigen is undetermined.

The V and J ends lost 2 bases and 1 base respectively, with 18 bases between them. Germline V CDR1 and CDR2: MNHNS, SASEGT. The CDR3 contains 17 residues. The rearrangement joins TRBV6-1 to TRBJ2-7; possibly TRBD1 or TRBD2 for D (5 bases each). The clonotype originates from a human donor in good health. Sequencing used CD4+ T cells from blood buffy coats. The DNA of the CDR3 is TGTGCCAGCAGTGAATATACGGGGACGGCTACGTCCTACGAGCAGTACTTC. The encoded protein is CASSEYTGTATSYEQYF.